The rows below give T cell receptor beta chains drawn from one sample of a study of OX40 agonist ivuxolimab in advanced cancers. TCRdb keeps only in-frame clones here, not all; method: immunoSEQ multiplex PCR. The sample shows 85,000 or so clones, around 86% of them seen only once. Sequenced material: CD4+ or CD8+ T cells sorted from blood, taken in a trial of the OX40 agonist ivuxolimab. Source of these receptors: an adult with an advanced solid tumor such as melanoma, head and neck, liver or kidney cancer. Both conserved end residues are part of each CDR3. The order of the fields is clone size, J gene, D gene, V gene, CDR3 protein, CDR3 DNA. A D gene is named only where the DNA matches it firmly. Clone size is shown for a subset of rows, as once, few, many or a class of expanded clone.

-,TRBJ2-5,TRBD2,TRBV2,CASRWGGGETQYF,TGTGCCAGCAGGTGGGGGGGAGGAGAGACCCAGTACTTC
-,TRBJ2-7,TRBD1,TRBV11-2,CASSSQGATGSYEQYF,TGTGCCAGCAGCTCTCAGGGGGCTACAGGGTCCTACGAGCAGTACTTC
-,TRBJ2-7,-,TRBV2,CASKGGTILREQYF,TGTGCCAGCAAGGGCGGGACGATTCTGCGCGAGCAGTACTTC
-,TRBJ2-5,-,TRBV6-1,CASRHSSVQETQYF,TGTGCCAGCAGGCACAGTTCGGTCCAAGAGACCCAGTACTTC
-,TRBJ2-5,TRBD2,TRBV10-3,CAISESYGAGRGETQYF,TGTGCCATCAGTGAGTCGTACGGAGCGGGGCGGGGAGAGACCCAGTACTTC
-,TRBJ2-5,TRBD2,TRBV5-1,CASSMGLAGWLAETQYF,TGCGCCAGCAGCATGGGACTAGCGGGGTGGTTGGCAGAGACCCAGTACTTC
-,TRBJ1-5,TRBD1,TRBV7-3,CASSLGTGQNQPQHF,TGTGCCAGCAGCCTGGGGACAGGTCAAAATCAGCCCCAGCATTTT
-,TRBJ2-7,TRBD1,TRBV19,CASSARQGGSYEQYF,TGTGCCAGTAGTGCCCGACAGGGTGGTAGCTACGAGCAGTACTTC
-,TRBJ1-1,-,TRBV27,CASSSPAGNTEAFF,TGTGCCAGCAGTTCTCCGGCCGGAAACACTGAAGCTTTCTTT
-,TRBJ1-2,TRBD1,TRBV6-5,CASSRQGYGYTF,TGTGCCAGCAGTCGACAGGGGTATGGCTACACCTTC
-,TRBJ1-2,TRBD1,TRBV7-3,CASSSDRGFGYTF,TGTGCCAGCAGCTCCGACAGGGGGTTTGGCTACACCTTC
-,TRBJ2-5,TRBD2,TRBV5-1,CASSSLGGVETQYF,TGCGCCAGCAGCTCGCTGGGGGGGGTGGAGACCCAGTACTTC
-,TRBJ1-5,-,TRBV6-5,CASSQGGLQGQPQHF,TGTGCCAGCAGTCAAGGGGGGCTTCAGGGTCAGCCCCAGCATTTT
-,TRBJ2-1,TRBD2,TRBV7-2,CASSVNSGGEKQFF,TGTGCCAGCAGCGTAAATAGCGGGGGGGAGAAGCAGTTCTTC
-,TRBJ2-7,-,TRBV28,CASYPNSGYSYEQYF,TGTGCCAGCTATCCCAACTCCGGGTACAGCTACGAGCAGTACTTC
-,TRBJ2-7,TRBD1,TRBV7-9,CASSPGDRINQYF,TGTGCCAGCAGCCCAGGGGACAGGATAAATCAGTACTTC
few,TRBJ1-1,-,TRBV30,CAWSVGRTNTEAFF,TGTGCCTGGAGTGTGGGCAGAACGAACACTGAAGCTTTCTTT
-,TRBJ1-5,TRBD1,TRBV2,CASSEWRDRYSNQPQHF,TGTGCCAGCAGTGAATGGCGGGACAGATATAGCAATCAGCCCCAGCATTTT
once,TRBJ1-2,TRBD1,TRBV19,CASSRGQGAQAGYTF,TGTGCCAGTAGTAGGGGGCAGGGGGCGCAGGCTGGCTACACCTTC
-,TRBJ1-6,-,TRBV10-3,CAISLTGDSPLHF,TGTGCCATCAGCTTGACGGGAGATTCACCCCTCCACTTT
-,TRBJ1-5,TRBD1,TRBV18,CASQTGDYSNQPQHF,TGTGCCAGCCAGACAGGGGATTATAGCAATCAGCCCCAGCATTTT
-,TRBJ2-7,TRBD1,TRBV6-8,CASSSSPGTVYEQYF,TGTGCCAGCAGTTCCTCCCCCGGGACAGTGTACGAGCAGTACTTC
once,TRBJ1-3,-,TRBV18,CAGSPPISGNTIYF,TGTGCCGGCTCACCACCTATTTCGGGAAACACCATATATTTT
-,TRBJ1-2,-,TRBV18,CASSPPTTLGYGYTF,TGTGCCAGCTCACCACCAACCACGCTGGGCTATGGCTACACCTTC
-,TRBJ2-3,-,TRBV19,CASSRGGAVDTQYF,TGTGCCAGTAGTAGGGGGGGGGCTGTTGATACGCAGTATTTT
-,TRBJ1-2,-,TRBV6-5,CASKTDSFYGYTF,TGTGCCAGCAAGACGGACAGTTTTTATGGCTACACCTTC
-,TRBJ1-2,-,TRBV30,CAWKAPTVPSGYTF,TGTGCCTGGAAGGCCCCGACGGTGCCAAGCGGCTACACCTTC
-,TRBJ1-6,-,TRBV6-5,CASSYELHNNSPLHF,TGTGCCAGCAGTTACGAACTGCATAATAATTCACCCCTCCACTTT
-,TRBJ2-4,-,TRBV5-4,CASSPSLGAKNIQYF,TGTGCCAGCAGCCCCTCCCTGGGGGCCAAAAACATTCAGTACTTC
-,TRBJ2-2,-,TRBV6-1,CASSERVRAGSTGELFF,TGTGCCAGCAGTGAAAGGGTCCGGGCAGGGAGTACCGGGGAGCTGTTTTTT
-,TRBJ1-5,TRBD1,TRBV18,CASSPGQVSNQPQHF,TGTGCCAGCTCACCCGGACAGGTTAGCAATCAGCCCCAGCATTTT
-,TRBJ1-1,-,TRBV30,CAWSSPFFHDVTEAFF,TGTGCCTGGAGTTCCCCTTTCTTCCACGATGTCACTGAAGCTTTCTTT
-,TRBJ1-1,-,TRBV6-1,CASTSHENTEAFF,TGTGCCAGCACCTCACACGAGAACACTGAAGCTTTCTTT
once,TRBJ2-5,-,TRBV7-7,CASSLRAAPPGTQYF,TGTGCTAGCAGCTTAAGGGCGGCACCTCCGGGGACCCAGTACTTC
once,TRBJ1-5,-,TRBV11-1,CASSWQENQPQHF,TGTGCCAGCAGCTGGCAGGAGAATCAGCCCCAGCATTTT
-,TRBJ1-2,TRBD1,TRBV19,CASSMGEQGRRGYTF,TGTGCCAGTAGTATGGGGGAACAGGGGCGGCGGGGCTACACCTTC
few,TRBJ1-2,TRBD1,TRBV7-2,CASSLDGTGGANGYTF,TGTGCCAGCAGCTTAGATGGGACAGGGGGCGCGAATGGCTACACCTTC
-,TRBJ2-3,TRBD1,TRBV5-1,CASSPTGAADTQYF,TGCGCCAGCAGCCCGACAGGGGCTGCAGATACGCAGTATTTT
few,TRBJ2-7,TRBD1,TRBV30,CAWSAGTVLSYEQYF,TGTGCCTGGAGTGCCGGGACAGTTCTCTCCTACGAGCAGTACTTC
-,TRBJ2-2,TRBD1,TRBV5-5,CASSSTGQLNTGELFF,TGTGCCAGCAGCTCGACGGGACAGCTGAACACCGGGGAGCTGTTTTTT
-,TRBJ2-7,-,TRBV28,CASSPNSAQIYEQYF,TGTGCCAGCAGTCCCAACAGCGCGCAGATTTACGAGCAGTACTTC
-,TRBJ1-4,-,TRBV7-9,CASSLAKSGVEKLFF,TGTGCCAGCAGCTTAGCAAAATCAGGGGTTGAAAAACTGTTTTTT
-,TRBJ1-6,-,TRBV5-5,CASSFVQPNSPLHF,TGTGCCAGCAGCTTCGTACAGCCCAATTCACCCCTCCACTTT
once,TRBJ2-5,-,TRBV28,CASMVQETQYF,TGTGCCAGCATGGTCCAAGAGACCCAGTACTTC
-,TRBJ1-2,-,TRBV5-1,CASSLYGGVEGYTF,TGCGCCAGCAGCTTGTATGGGGGAGTAGAAGGCTACACCTTC
-,TRBJ2-7,-,TRBV7-3,CASSLKGRAGYEQYF,TGTGCCAGCAGCTTAAAAGGCAGGGCCGGCTACGAGCAGTACTTC